A selection of T cell receptor beta chains follows, all from one sample in a study of CD4 T cells in relation to SARS-CoV-2 and coronaviruses. Sequencing was performed with immunoSEQ multiplex PCR; in TCRdb, only in-frame clones are kept and a portion is missing. Here the sample spans around 41,000 clones, over 70% being singletons. The antigens these receptors bind are not known. Source material: naive CD4+ T cells from PBMCs, cultured in vitro. The receptors stem from an adult with COVID-19. The CDR3 runs from the conserved cysteine through the conserved F or W. D genes are given only for firm matches. Clone size, where shown, is once, few, many, or a class for clones that have expanded.

v_gene: TRBV28; j_gene: TRBJ2-7; d_gene: TRBD2; abundance: .; CDR3nt: TGTGCCAGCAGTTGGACTAGCGGGAGGAGAGAGCAGTACTTC; CDR3aa: CASSWTSGRREQYF
v_gene: TRBV14; j_gene: TRBJ2-2; d_gene: .; abundance: .; CDR3nt: TGTGCCAGCAGCCAAGAACTGGCCGGGGAGCTGTTTTTT; CDR3aa: CASSQELAGELFF
v_gene: TRBV5-8; j_gene: TRBJ1-5; d_gene: .; abundance: .; CDR3nt: TGTGCCAGCAGCCGATTCGCTCAAACCGCGCTAAATCAGCCCCAGCATTTT; CDR3aa: CASSRFAQTALNQPQHF
v_gene: TRBV10-3; j_gene: TRBJ2-7; d_gene: .; abundance: .; CDR3nt: TGTGCCATCAGTGAGGAGGTCGCGGGGGAGCAGTACTTC; CDR3aa: CAISEEVAGEQYF
v_gene: TRBV19; j_gene: TRBJ2-2; d_gene: TRBD2; abundance: .; CDR3nt: TGTGCCAGTAGTAGTATAGCGGGAGGGCCCGCCGGGGAGCTGTTTTTT; CDR3aa: CASSSIAGGPAGELFF
v_gene: TRBV20-1; j_gene: TRBJ2-1; d_gene: .; abundance: .; CDR3nt: TGCAGTGCTGCAACCTTAAGTGAGCAGTTCTTC; CDR3aa: CSAATLSEQFF
v_gene: TRBV5-1; j_gene: TRBJ1-4; d_gene: .; abundance: .; CDR3nt: TGCGCCAGCAGCTTGGATGGGGGTGATGAAAAACTGTTTTTT; CDR3aa: CASSLDGGDEKLFF
v_gene: TRBV7-9; j_gene: TRBJ2-1; d_gene: TRBD2; abundance: .; CDR3nt: TGTGCCAGCAGCTTAACAAATCCCGGGACTAGGATAAGGGAGCAGTTCTTC; CDR3aa: CASSLTNPGTRIREQFF
v_gene: TRBV11-2; j_gene: TRBJ2-7; d_gene: .; abundance: .; CDR3nt: TGTGCCAGCAGCTTTTGGGGAAGCTCCTACGAGCAGTACTTC; CDR3aa: CASSFWGSSYEQYF
v_gene: TRBV27; j_gene: TRBJ2-7; d_gene: .; abundance: .; CDR3nt: TGTGCCAGCCAAGGGACCGGTACCTACGAGCAGTACTTC; CDR3aa: CASQGTGTYEQYF
v_gene: TRBV18; j_gene: TRBJ1-5; d_gene: TRBD1; abundance: .; CDR3nt: TGTGCCAGCTCACCAGGACAGGCTAATCAGCCCCAGCATTTT; CDR3aa: CASSPGQANQPQHF
v_gene: TRBV4-1; j_gene: TRBJ2-4; d_gene: TRBD2; abundance: once; CDR3nt: TGCGCCAGCAGCCTGGGAGGAGCGGGGGGGATAGCCAAAAACATTCAGTACTTC; CDR3aa: CASSLGGAGGIAKNIQYF
v_gene: TRBV4-1; j_gene: TRBJ2-5; d_gene: .; abundance: .; CDR3nt: TGCGCCAGCAGCCATGACACGGGTCGGGAGACCCAGTACTTC; CDR3aa: CASSHDTGRETQYF
v_gene: TRBV3-1/TRBV3-2; j_gene: TRBJ1-2; d_gene: TRBD1; abundance: .; CDR3nt: TGTGCCAGCAGCCAAGATCTGTCCAGGGGGCCCTATGGCTACACCTTC; CDR3aa: CASSQDLSRGPYGYTF
v_gene: TRBV7-2; j_gene: TRBJ2-7; d_gene: TRBD2; abundance: .; CDR3nt: TGTGCCAGCAGCTTAGACGTTATAGCGGGAGGGCCTTACGAGCAGTACTTC; CDR3aa: CASSLDVIAGGPYEQYF
v_gene: TRBV6-2/TRBV6-3; j_gene: TRBJ2-3; d_gene: .; abundance: few; CDR3nt: TGTGCCAGCAGTTACGAGACTACCACAGATACGCAGTATTTT; CDR3aa: CASSYETTTDTQYF
v_gene: TRBV28; j_gene: TRBJ2-7; d_gene: .; abundance: .; CDR3nt: TGTGCCAGCAGTTTATTGTCCCAGGCCCACTACGAGCAGTACTTC; CDR3aa: CASSLLSQAHYEQYF
v_gene: TRBV25-1; j_gene: TRBJ2-1; d_gene: .; abundance: .; CDR3nt: TGTGCCAGCAGTGAATCGGGGAGGGGGGGGTCCTACAATGAGCAGTTCTTC; CDR3aa: CASSESGRGGSYNEQFF
v_gene: TRBV24-1; j_gene: TRBJ2-5; d_gene: TRBD2; abundance: .; CDR3nt: TGTGCCACCAGTGACGGACTAGCTAGGGGTTGGGAGACCCAGTACTTC; CDR3aa: CATSDGLARGWETQYF
v_gene: TRBV7-9; j_gene: TRBJ2-5; d_gene: TRBD1; abundance: .; CDR3nt: TGTGCCAGCAGCTCAGGGGGCTCGGACCAAGAGACCCAGTACTTC; CDR3aa: CASSSGGSDQETQYF
v_gene: TRBV2; j_gene: TRBJ1-5; d_gene: TRBD1; abundance: .; CDR3nt: TGTGCCAACTCCGGGACAGGGGGGGTTCAGCCCCAGCATTTT; CDR3aa: CANSGTGGVQPQHF
v_gene: TRBV9; j_gene: TRBJ2-6; d_gene: .; abundance: .; CDR3nt: TGTGCCAGCAGCGTATTTGACAGCACCTCTGGGGCCAACGTCCTGACTTTC; CDR3aa: CASSVFDSTSGANVLTF
v_gene: TRBV7-2; j_gene: TRBJ1-1; d_gene: .; abundance: once; CDR3nt: TGTGCCAGCAGCCCGACAGGGAACACTGAAGCTTTCTTT; CDR3aa: CASSPTGNTEAFF
v_gene: TRBV18; j_gene: TRBJ2-3; d_gene: TRBD2; abundance: .; CDR3nt: TGTGCCAGCTCACCACCGGGTGTGGGAGGGCCTAAAGATACGCAGTATTTT; CDR3aa: CASSPPGVGGPKDTQYF
v_gene: TRBV19; j_gene: TRBJ2-1; d_gene: .; abundance: .; CDR3nt: TGTGCCAGTAGTATAAGCAGGGAGTCCTACAATGAGCAGTTCTTC; CDR3aa: CASSISRESYNEQFF
v_gene: TRBV6-2/TRBV6-3; j_gene: TRBJ2-7; d_gene: TRBD1; abundance: .; CDR3nt: TGTGCCAGCAGTTCTACGTGGGACAGAGCCTACGAGCAGTACTTC; CDR3aa: CASSSTWDRAYEQYF
v_gene: TRBV4-2; j_gene: TRBJ2-1; d_gene: .; abundance: .; CDR3nt: TGTGCCAGCAGCCACTCCGGGACCTCTGGCTACAATGAGCAGTTCTTC; CDR3aa: CASSHSGTSGYNEQFF
v_gene: TRBV6-4; j_gene: TRBJ2-6; d_gene: .; abundance: .; CDR3nt: TGTGCCAGCAGTGACTCTGACTCTGGGGCCAACGTCCTGACTTTC; CDR3aa: CASSDSDSGANVLTF
v_gene: TRBV3-1/TRBV3-2; j_gene: TRBJ1-6; d_gene: .; abundance: .; CDR3nt: TGTGCCAGCAGCCAAACTTCTCGGGGACCTAGTTCCCCCCTCCACTTT; CDR3aa: CASSQTSRGPSSPLHF
v_gene: TRBV2; j_gene: TRBJ2-7; d_gene: .; abundance: once; CDR3nt: TGTGCCAGCGGGGCCTACTCCTACGAGCAGTACTTC; CDR3aa: CASGAYSYEQYF
v_gene: TRBV5-6; j_gene: TRBJ2-7; d_gene: TRBD1; abundance: .; CDR3nt: TGTGCCAGCAGCGGACAGGGAGAGGCCTACGAGCAGTACTTC; CDR3aa: CASSGQGEAYEQYF
v_gene: TRBV5-5; j_gene: TRBJ2-7; d_gene: TRBD2; abundance: once; CDR3nt: TGTGCCAGCAGCTTGATCGCGGGAGTAGGCTACGAGCAGTACTTC; CDR3aa: CASSLIAGVGYEQYF
v_gene: TRBV6-5; j_gene: TRBJ2-7; d_gene: TRBD2; abundance: .; CDR3nt: TGTGCCAGCAATACAGCGGGAGTTACGTCCGAGCAGTACTTC; CDR3aa: CASNTAGVTSEQYF
v_gene: TRBV6-2/TRBV6-3; j_gene: TRBJ2-1; d_gene: TRBD2; abundance: .; CDR3nt: TGTGCCAGCAGCGGTAGCGGGATTGCTTACAATGAGCAGTTCTTC; CDR3aa: CASSGSGIAYNEQFF
v_gene: TRBV18; j_gene: TRBJ2-5; d_gene: TRBD1; abundance: .; CDR3nt: TGTGCCAGCGCAAGGACAGGGCAGGAGACCCAGTACTTC; CDR3aa: CASARTGQETQYF
v_gene: TRBV2; j_gene: TRBJ2-7; d_gene: .; abundance: once; CDR3nt: TGTGCCAGCCGAATGACGGTGTTTCGGGACGAGCAGTACTTC; CDR3aa: CASRMTVFRDEQYF
v_gene: TRBV5-8; j_gene: TRBJ1-6; d_gene: .; abundance: .; CDR3nt: TGTGCCAGCAGCCCATGGACGGGGGGGGCTTCACCCCTCCACTTT; CDR3aa: CASSPWTGGASPLHF
v_gene: TRBV7-3; j_gene: TRBJ2-3; d_gene: TRBD2; abundance: .; CDR3nt: TGTGCCAGCAGCTTAATGGGACTAGCCGTTATAAACTCCGGAGATACGCAGTATTTT; CDR3aa: CASSLMGLAVINSGDTQYF
v_gene: TRBV19; j_gene: TRBJ2-7; d_gene: TRBD2; abundance: .; CDR3nt: TGTGCCAGTAGTATAGCGGGAGGGCGCGAGCAGTACTTC; CDR3aa: CASSIAGGREQYF
v_gene: TRBV5-6; j_gene: TRBJ2-1; d_gene: TRBD1; abundance: .; CDR3nt: TGTGCCAGCAGCACAGGACAGGGCCTCTCCTACAATGAGCAGTTCTTC; CDR3aa: CASSTGQGLSYNEQFF
v_gene: TRBV28; j_gene: TRBJ2-2; d_gene: .; abundance: once; CDR3nt: TGTGCCAGCAGTCGTAACAGGGTCAGATACGCCGGGGAGCTGTTTTTT; CDR3aa: CASSRNRVRYAGELFF
v_gene: TRBV28; j_gene: TRBJ2-7; d_gene: TRBD1; abundance: .; CDR3nt: TGTGCCAGCAGTGACCCCGGGACAGGAGTCTACGAGCAGTACTTC; CDR3aa: CASSDPGTGVYEQYF
v_gene: TRBV3-1/TRBV3-2; j_gene: TRBJ2-7; d_gene: .; abundance: .; CDR3nt: TGTGCCAGCAGCCAAGGGAATTGGTGGAGGGCGGGTGAGCAGTACTTC; CDR3aa: CASSQGNWWRAGEQYF
v_gene: TRBV7-3; j_gene: TRBJ2-3; d_gene: TRBD2; abundance: .; CDR3nt: TGTGCCAGCAGCTTAGCGGGAGCCTTCACAGATACGCAGTATTTT; CDR3aa: CASSLAGAFTDTQYF
v_gene: TRBV2; j_gene: TRBJ2-3; d_gene: .; abundance: .; CDR3nt: TGTGCCAGCACCCAAAGGTACAGGTGGGGAGCAGATACGCAGTATTTT; CDR3aa: CASTQRYRWGADTQYF
v_gene: TRBV7-2; j_gene: TRBJ2-3; d_gene: TRBD2; abundance: .; CDR3nt: TGTGCCAGCAGCCGCGGCGGGACTACGATATTCCTCACAGATACGCAGTATTTT; CDR3aa: CASSRGGTTIFLTDTQYF
v_gene: TRBV27; j_gene: TRBJ2-5; d_gene: TRBD2; abundance: .; CDR3nt: TGTGCCAGCAGTTTGTCCAGCGGGAGGGCCTGGGAGACCCAGTACTTC; CDR3aa: CASSLSSGRAWETQYF
v_gene: TRBV4-1; j_gene: TRBJ2-5; d_gene: .; abundance: .; CDR3nt: TGCGCCAGCAGCCGGGCCGGGGCACAAGAGACCCAGTACTTC; CDR3aa: CASSRAGAQETQYF
v_gene: TRBV28; j_gene: TRBJ1-2; d_gene: .; abundance: .; CDR3nt: TGTGCCAGCAGCGTCGGGTTGGGGAACTATGGCTACACCTTC; CDR3aa: CASSVGLGNYGYTF
v_gene: TRBV6-5; j_gene: TRBJ2-2; d_gene: .; abundance: .; CDR3nt: TGTGCCAGCAAGTTAGGGGGGGCCGGGGAGCTGTTTTTT; CDR3aa: CASKLGGAGELFF
v_gene: TRBV4-2; j_gene: TRBJ2-7; d_gene: .; abundance: .; CDR3nt: TGTGCCAGCAGCCAAGATTTGTGGCTGGCCTACGAGCAGTACTTC; CDR3aa: CASSQDLWLAYEQYF
v_gene: TRBV7-9; j_gene: TRBJ1-1; d_gene: .; abundance: .; CDR3nt: TGTGCCAGCCGGGTTGCGAACACTGAAGCTTTCTTT; CDR3aa: CASRVANTEAFF
v_gene: TRBV5-1; j_gene: TRBJ2-1; d_gene: .; abundance: .; CDR3nt: TGCGCCAGCACCAAGACCCGGGCCCGAAGCTCCTACAATGAGCAGTTCTTC; CDR3aa: CASTKTRARSSYNEQFF
v_gene: TRBV4-2; j_gene: TRBJ1-5; d_gene: .; abundance: .; CDR3nt: TGTGCCAGCAGCCAAGAGAAGTGGGTCTCAAATCAGCCCCAGCATTTT; CDR3aa: CASSQEKWVSNQPQHF
v_gene: TRBV30; j_gene: TRBJ2-7; d_gene: TRBD1; abundance: .; CDR3nt: TGTGCCTGGACACCGGGACAGGCCTACGAGCAGTACTTC; CDR3aa: CAWTPGQAYEQYF
v_gene: TRBV5-1; j_gene: TRBJ2-5; d_gene: .; abundance: .; CDR3nt: TGCGCCAGCAGCTACCAGGGGATAGAGACCCAGTACTTC; CDR3aa: CASSYQGIETQYF
v_gene: TRBV28; j_gene: TRBJ2-1; d_gene: .; abundance: .; CDR3nt: TGTGCCAGCAGTTTAGGACAGTCTCTGGATGAGCAGTTCTTC; CDR3aa: CASSLGQSLDEQFF
v_gene: TRBV19; j_gene: TRBJ1-1; d_gene: TRBD1; abundance: few; CDR3nt: TGTGCCAGTCAAACCGGGACAGCCTGGGGCTTT; CDR3aa: CASQTGTAWGF
v_gene: TRBV7-7; j_gene: TRBJ2-1; d_gene: .; abundance: .; CDR3nt: TGTGCCAGCAGCTTAGGGGGCTCCTACAATGAGCAGTTCTTC; CDR3aa: CASSLGGSYNEQFF
v_gene: TRBV9; j_gene: TRBJ2-5; d_gene: .; abundance: .; CDR3nt: TGTGCCAGCAGCGTAGGAGACAGGTTACAAGAGACCCAGTACTTC; CDR3aa: CASSVGDRLQETQYF